These 32 T cell receptor beta chains were all obtained from the same sample, sequenced in a study of T cells expressing NK-cell markers. TCRdb re-called the 5' RACE reads and catalogs CDR3 proteins one per entry, DNA excluded. The sample's table shows about 460,000 distinct CDR3 sequences. Sequencing input: blood T cells: a sorted CD56 or NKG2C T cell subset, CD4+ or CD8+ T cells, or bulk PBMC T cells (not recorded which). Receptors were obtained from a woman aged 50 to 60 in good health.

The chain carries TRBV20-1 and TRBJ2-1; the TRBD2 assignment by TCRdb is unverifiable without DNA. The germline gives CDR1 DFQATT, CDR2 SNEGSKA (reference sequence). The CDR3 is made up of 14 amino acids. CDR3 sequence: CSARSGLAASEQFF.

The rearrangement joins TRBV6-2 or TRBV6-3 to TRBJ1-2. The length of the CDR3 is 14 residues. Germline CDR1 and CDR2: MNHEY and SVGEGT. The CDR3: CASSYGGNNYGYTF.

The chain combines TRBV21-1 with TRBJ2-3; with no DNA, the TCRdb D assignment of TRBD2 cannot be verified. TRBV21-1 is an annotated pseudogene. CDR3 length equals 16 residues. The CDR3 loop reads CASSNGRGAVTDTQYF.

V is TRBV27 and J is TRBJ2-3; TCRdb gives TRBD2 as the D gene, but with no DNA this cannot be confirmed. The V gene's germline CDR1 is MNHEY and CDR2 SMNVEV (reference sequence). This CDR3 contains 14 residues. The CDR3 protein is CASSFRAPRDTQYF.

The V call is TRBV28, the J call TRBJ1-2. The CDR3 sequence is 14 residues long. Germline CDR1 and CDR2: MDHEN and SYDVKM. CDR3 protein: CASSLAGSSYGYTF.

The J gene is TRBJ2-2, the V gene TRBV9; TCRdb reports TRBD2, a call that lacks DNA to check it against. This CDR3 is built from 15 residues. Germline V lookup: CDR1 SGDLS, CDR2 YYNGEE. CDR3 sequence reads: CASSVEGAGAGELFF.

This sequence joins TRBV20-1 and TRBJ2-1; TCRdb proposes TRBD2, but this gene call is untestable without DNA. CDR3 size: 16 residues. Germline CDR1 and CDR2: DFQATT and SNEGSKA (reference sequence). The CDR3 sequence: CSASRLAGGSHNEQFF.

V and J are TRBV20-1 and TRBJ2-3. The CDR3 length is 14 residues. Germline loops: CDR1 DFQATT, CDR2 SNEGSKA (reference sequence). CDR3 protein: CSARSQRITDTQYF.

The V gene is TRBV15, the J gene TRBJ2-5; there is no DNA to check the TCRdb D call of TRBD1. Germline CDR1 LNHNV, CDR2 YYDKDF (reference sequence). The CDR3 runs to 12 residues. CDR3: CATSGTEETQYF.

V gene TRBV20-1 combines with J gene TRBJ2-7. Germline assignment: CDR1 DFQATT and CDR2 SNEGSKA (reference sequence). This CDR3 has 14 amino acids. CDR3 sequence reads: CSARDPLGPYEQYF.

The gene calls are TRBV2 and TRBJ1-4. Germline assignment: CDR1 SNHLY and CDR2 FYNNEI. CDR3 length: 14 amino acids. The CDR3 spells CASSVEVVNEKLFF.

The rearrangement uses TRBV19 and TRBJ2-5; TCRdb's assignment of TRBD2 cannot be checked, as there is no DNA. CDR1 is LNHDA, CDR2 SQIVND, per germline (reference sequence). This CDR3 contains 15 residues. The chain's CDR3 is CASSIPSGRKETQYF.

The chain carries TRBV30 and TRBJ2-2; as DNA is missing, the TRBD2 call by TCRdb cannot be tested. The CDR3 totals 15 residues. Germline V CDR1 and CDR2: GTSNPN, SVGIG (reference sequence). CDR3 amino acids: CAWTQVAGYTGELFF.

The rearrangement uses TRBV6-1 and TRBJ1-2; absent DNA, TCRdb's TRBD1 call cannot be checked. The CDR3 runs to 13 residues. Germline V CDR1 and CDR2: MNHNS, SASEGT. The CDR3 loop is CASLRTAGYGYTF.

The CDR3 spells CASSESQGVGELFF. The chain combines TRBV6-1 with TRBJ2-2; the TCRdb call, TRBD1, lacks DNA for checking. CDR1 and CDR2 (germline): MNHNS, SASEGT. The CDR3 runs to 14 residues.

The chain recombines TRBV20-1 with TRBJ2-5; the D call of TRBD1 rests on TCRdb alone, since no DNA is present to check it. The germline V gene has CDR1 DFQATT and CDR2 SNEGSKA (reference sequence). The CDR3 has 15 residues. CDR3 sequence reads: CSARGDASEGETQYF.

The genes are TRBV25-1 and TRBJ2-1; TCRdb lists TRBD2, though no DNA is available to test this call. Germline loops: CDR1 MGHDK, CDR2 SYGVNS. CDR3 length: 18 amino acids. The chain's CDR3 is CASSPVLYGLGQYNEQFF.

The chain carries TRBV20-1 and TRBJ2-1; TCRdb gives TRBD2 as the D gene, but with no DNA this cannot be confirmed. The CDR3 has 14 amino acids. Germline CDR1 DFQATT, CDR2 SNEGSKA (reference sequence). The CDR3 region is CSAIGREGYMEQFF.

V is TRBV4-1 and J is TRBJ2-5; there is no DNA to check the TCRdb D call of TRBD1. Germline-derived CDR1 and CDR2 are MGHRA and YSYEKL. CDR3 length: 16 amino acids. CDR3 region: CASSQGYRGTQETQYF.

The chain joins TRBV19 to TRBJ2-6; with no DNA, the TCRdb D assignment of TRBD1 cannot be verified. The V gene's germline CDR1 is LNHDA and CDR2 SQIVND (reference sequence). The CDR3 has 17 residues. CDR3 region: CASRPGQGFPGANVLTF. The full variable domain, completed using reference TRBV19 and TRBJ2-6, is DGGITQSPKYLFRKEGQNVTLSCEQNLNHDAMYWYRQDPGQGLRLIYYSQIVNDFQKGDIAEGYSVSREKKESFPLTVTSAQKNPTAFYLCASRPGQGFPGANVLTFGAGSRLTVL.

The chain combines TRBV12-3 or TRBV12-4 with TRBJ2-1. This CDR3 is built from 16 residues. The CDR3 is CASSSLSAYSYNEQFF.

V gene TRBV29-1 combines with J gene TRBJ2-1; TCRdb names TRBD1, which stays unverified in the absence of DNA. CDR1 is SQVTM and CDR2 is ANQGSEA in the germline V gene. This CDR3 contains 12 residues. This CDR3 reads CSVPGAGNEQFF.

The J gene is TRBJ2-5, the V gene TRBV20-1; the D gene TCRdb calls, TRBD2, cannot be checked with no DNA. The V gene's germline CDR1 is DFQATT and CDR2 SNEGSKA (reference sequence). The CDR3 sequence is 15 residues long. The CDR3 loop is CSARDRAGGPETQYF.

The chain carries TRBV5-1 and TRBJ1-1; TCRdb calls TRBD1, which cannot be checked without DNA. Germline-derived CDR1 and CDR2 are SGHRS and YFSETQ. This CDR3 region has 13 residues. The CDR3 loop is CASSQQGVPEAFF.

This rearrangement joins TRBV6-5 to TRBJ2-3. Germline V gene data show CDR1 as MNHEY and CDR2 as SVGAGI. This CDR3 is 13 amino acids long. The CDR3 reads CASSYSLYDTQYF.

V is TRBV7-3 and J is TRBJ2-1; TCRdb indicates TRBD2, and absent DNA this call remains unverified. There are 15 residues in the CDR3. Germline V gene data show CDR1 as SGHTA and CDR2 as FQGTGA. The chain's CDR3 is CASSRSSGDYNEQFF.

The V and J genes are TRBV7-3 and TRBJ2-5; TCRdb indicates TRBD1, and absent DNA this call remains unverified. This CDR3 is built from 15 residues. Germline V gene data show CDR1 as SGHTA and CDR2 as FQGTGA. CDR3 amino acids: CASSLNPGSPETQYF.

The rearrangement links TRBV11-3 to TRBJ2-3; as DNA is missing, the TRBD2 call by TCRdb cannot be tested. The CDR3 totals 17 residues. CDR1 is SGHNT and CDR2 is YENEEA in the germline V gene. This chain's CDR3 is CASSLSPSGRFPDTQYF.

The rearrangement links TRBV14 to TRBJ2-5; TCRdb's D call, TRBD1, is unchecked because there is no DNA. The CDR3 sequence is 14 residues long. Germline-derived CDR1 and CDR2 are SGHDN and FVKESK. Here the CDR3 reads CASSPTGAWETQYF. Full variable domain (remainder filled in from reference TRBV14 and TRBJ2-5): EAGVTQFPSHSVIEKGQTVTLRCDPISGHDNLYWYRRVMGKEIKFLLHFVKESKQDESGMPNNRFLAERTGGTYSTLKVQPAELEDSGVYFCASSPTGAWETQYFGPGTRLLVL.

The gene calls are TRBV29-1 and TRBJ1-1; TCRdb's D call, TRBD1, is unchecked because there is no DNA. CDR1 is SQVTM, CDR2 ANQGSEA, per germline. CDR3 length equals 13 residues. The CDR3 is CSVEGRGPTEAFF.

The chain employs TRBV7-8 and TRBJ2-1; as DNA is missing, the TRBD2 call by TCRdb cannot be tested. This CDR3 has 14 amino acids. From germline, CDR1 is SGHVS and CDR2 FQNEAQ. CDR3 in amino acids: CASSTIAGGLFQFF.

V usage is TRBV20-1 and J usage is TRBJ2-7. The CDR3 is 13 amino acids. The germline gives CDR1 DFQATT, CDR2 SNEGSKA (reference sequence). The CDR3 loop is CSAKSRAAYEQYF.